Below, one T cell receptor beta chain is given with its context. The data are from a study of T cells in Graves' hyperthyroidism and ophthalmopathy. Deletions cut 6 bases from V and 8 bases from J, with 11 bases between. This CDR3 has 12 amino acids. It was RNA transcripts that yielded the amplified TCR beta CDR3 regions. Initially, a first-round RT-PCR of the TCR CDR3 employed the HTBI primer set. Each CDR3 protein gets one entry after TCRdb re-called the multiplex PCR reads with MiXCR. In the table there are fewer than 800,000 distinct CDR3 sequences, less than 20% of which are singletons. What was sequenced was blood. This receptor was identified in a young man with Graves' hyperthyroidism. The gene calls are TRBV12-3 or TRBV12-4 and TRBJ2-1; D not resolved. The CDR3 loop is CASRTYRDEQFF. CDR3 coding DNA: TGTGCCAGCAGGACGTATAGGGATGAGCAGTTCTTC.